Shown below are 13 T cell receptor beta chains from a single sample sequenced in a study of identifying expanded T cells in peripheral blood. TCRdb's copy holds only in-frame clones and misses some; the assay was immunoSEQ multiplex PCR. The data show about 81,000 clones, roughly 84% seen once. Sequenced sample: blood. These receptors all stem from a person between 18 and 75 years old in good health.

This CDR3 is CSGANTEQFF. As DNA, the CDR3 is TGCAGCGGGGCTAATACTGAGCAGTTCTTC. The rearrangement links TRBV29-1 to TRBJ2-1; D unclear. In germline, CDR1 is SQVTM, CDR2 ANQGSEA. Trimming left V 7 bases short and J 9 bases short, with 10 bases between. This CDR3 contains 10 residues.

In its sample, this clone was seen a few times. The CDR3 reads CASSLEQYTANYGYTF. CDR3 sequence (DNA): TGTGCCAGCAGTTTGGAACAGTATACCGCTAACTATGGCTACACCTTC. The chain recombines TRBV28 with TRBJ1-2; unclear D gene. This CDR3 spans 16 amino acids. Germline V gives CDR1 MDHEN, CDR2 SYDVKM. V lost 3 bases to trimming and J lost 0 bases, with 14 bases between them.

This clone was found a few times. The rearrangement uses TRBV4-1 and TRBJ2-1; the D is unclear. The germline gives CDR1 MGHRA, CDR2 YSYEKL. Trimming took off 1 base at V and 4 bases at J, with 14 bases between the two ends. CDR3 length equals 16 residues. The CDR3 loop is CASSQAMIIGYNEQFF. The CDR3 nucleotides are TGCGCCAGCAGCCAAGCAATGATCATCGGGTACAATGAGCAGTTCTTC.

J is TRBJ2-7 and V is TRBV5-1, with D unclear. Germline V CDR1 and CDR2: SGHRS, YFSETQ. The V gene lost 0 bases and the J gene lost 9 bases, with 13 bases spanning the gap. The CDR3 totals 13 residues. Written as DNA, the CDR3 is TGCGCCAGCAGCTTGGAAAGTTTGTCCGGGCAGTACTTC. This gives the protein CASSLESLSGQYF.

The chain combines TRBV21-1 with TRBJ2-1. TRBV21-1 is reported as a pseudogene. CDR3 length: 15 residues. CDR3 sequence: CASNSLGGRGNEQFF. Written as DNA, the CDR3 is TGTGCCAGCAACTCCTTGGGGGGCCGGGGGAATGAGCAGTTCTTC.

This rearrangement joins TRBV10-3 to TRBJ2-2; D remains unclear. Germline lookup yields CDR1 ENHRY and CDR2 SYGVKD. CDR3 length: 11 residues. Trimming shortened V by 6 bases and J by 6 bases, and 5 bases separated the two germline ends. DNA of the CDR3: TGTGCCATCAGGGATTCCGGGGAGCTGTTTTTT. Protein product: CAIRDSGELFF.

This chain uses TRBV7-2 with TRBJ1-1, with TRBD1 matching over 7 bases. V shed 4 bases and J 2 bases; nucleotides not matched to a gene: 4. This CDR3 region has 14 residues. Germline CDR1 SGHTA, CDR2 FQGNSA. CDR3 region: CASSSQGRNTEAFF. The CDR3 bases are TGTGCCAGCAGCTCACAGGGGCGAAACACTGAAGCTTTCTTT.

The rearrangement uses TRBV11-1 and TRBJ1-1, with D unresolved. Trimming stripped 1 base from V and 8 bases from J, with 5 bases between. Germline V CDR1 and CDR2: SGHAT, FQDESV (reference sequence). The CDR3 is made up of 11 amino acids. For the CDR3, the DNA is TGTGCCAGCAGCTTAGGGACCGAAGCTTTCTTT. Encoded protein: CASSLGTEAFF. The whole variable domain, remainder taken from reference TRBV11-1 and TRBJ1-1, is EAEVAQSPRYKITEKSQAVAFWCDPISGHATLYWYRQILGQGPELLVQFQDESVVDDSQLPKDRFSAERLKGVDSTLKIQPAELGDSAMYLCASSLGTEAFFGQGTRLTVV.

At least ten counts were recorded for this clone. The genes are TRBV5-1 and TRBJ2-3; 8 bases match TRBD2. CDR1 and CDR2 from the germline V gene are SGHRS and YFSETQ. This CDR3 region has 15 residues. The ends lost 3 bases at V and 1 base at J; junction bases unmatched: 4. The CDR3, as DNA: TGCGCCAGCAGCTCTACTAGCGGAGGCACAGATACGCAGTATTTT. It is translated as CASSSTSGGTDTQYF.

The chain joins TRBV5-1 to TRBJ2-3, with a weak D call TRBD2 (6 bases). CDR1 is SGHRS and CDR2 is YFSETQ in the germline V gene. Trimming stripped 0 bases from V and 6 bases from J, with 11 bases between. The CDR3 extends over 14 amino acids. The CDR3, as DNA: TGCGCCAGCAGCTTGGATAGGGCGGGGGATACGCAGTATTTT. The encoded protein is CASSLDRAGDTQYF.

This chain links TRBV5-1 with TRBJ1-3, with a tentative D call TRBD1 (6 bases). V was cut by 0 bases and J by 3 bases, with 13 bases left in between. Per the germline V gene, CDR1 is SGHRS and CDR2 is YFSETQ. This CDR3 spans 16 amino acids. The CDR3 sequence: CASSLAGGRFGNTIYF. The CDR3 DNA reads TGCGCCAGCAGCTTGGCTGGGGGGCGGTTTGGAAACACCATATATTTT. Full variable domain (rest looked up from reference TRBV5-1 and TRBJ1-3): KAGVTQTPRYLIKTRGQQVTLSCSPISGHRSVSWYQQTPGQGLQFLFEYFSETQRNKGNFPGRFSGRQFSNSRSEMNVSTLELGDSALYLCASSLAGGRFGNTIYFGEGSWLTVV.

The chain is built from TRBV28 and TRBJ2-7; D possibly corresponds to TRBD2 (6 bases). V lost 2 bases and J 6 bases, leaving 11 bases between the germline ends. Germline V CDR1 and CDR2: MDHEN, SYDVKM. This CDR3 is built from 13 residues. In nucleotides, the CDR3 is TGTGCCAGCAGTTTACTCGGGGGTGGCGAGCAGTACTTC. It codes for CASSLLGGGEQYF.

The gene calls are TRBV7-2 and TRBJ1-1; D remains ambiguous. Per germline, CDR1 SGHTA and CDR2 FQGNSA. The CDR3 has 11 residues. The ends were cut back, 0 bases at V and 8 bases at J, with 4 bases in the middle. CDR3 sequence reads: CASSLATEAFF. CDR3 nucleotides: TGTGCCAGCAGCTTAGCCACGGAAGCTTTCTTT.